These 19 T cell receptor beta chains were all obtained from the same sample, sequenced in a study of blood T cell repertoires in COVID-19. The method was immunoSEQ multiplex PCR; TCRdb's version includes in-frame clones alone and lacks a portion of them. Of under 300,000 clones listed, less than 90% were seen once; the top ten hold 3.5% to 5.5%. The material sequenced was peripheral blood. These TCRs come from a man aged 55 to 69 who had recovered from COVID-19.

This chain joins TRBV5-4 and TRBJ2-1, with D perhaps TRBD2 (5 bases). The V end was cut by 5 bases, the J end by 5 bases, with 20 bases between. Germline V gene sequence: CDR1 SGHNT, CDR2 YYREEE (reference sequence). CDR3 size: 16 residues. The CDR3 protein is CASRQLGGSQNNEQFF. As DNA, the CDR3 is TGTGCCAGCAGGCAGCTTGGTGGGAGTCAGAACAATGAGCAGTTCTTC.

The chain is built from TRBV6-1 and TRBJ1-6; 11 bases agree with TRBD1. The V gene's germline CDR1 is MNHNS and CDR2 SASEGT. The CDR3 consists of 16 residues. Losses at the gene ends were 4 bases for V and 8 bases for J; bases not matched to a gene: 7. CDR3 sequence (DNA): TGTGCCAGCAGTGCTGGGACAGGGGGTGATTATTCACCCCTCCACTTT. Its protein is CASSAGTGGDYSPLHF.

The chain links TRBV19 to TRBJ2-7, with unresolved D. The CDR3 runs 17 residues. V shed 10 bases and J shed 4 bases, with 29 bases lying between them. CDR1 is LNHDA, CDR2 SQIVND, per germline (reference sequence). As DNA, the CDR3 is TGTGCCACCACAACCGCCGGCAGGCCAAGAATTGAGTACGAGCAGTACTTC. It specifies CATTTAGRPRIEYEQYF. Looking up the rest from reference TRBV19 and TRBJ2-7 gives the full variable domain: DGGITQSPKYLFRKEGQNVTLSCEQNLNHDAMYWYRQDPGQGLRLIYYSQIVNDFQKGDIAEGYSVSREKKESFPLTVTSAQKNPTAFYLCATTTAGRPRIEYEQYFGPGTRLTVT.

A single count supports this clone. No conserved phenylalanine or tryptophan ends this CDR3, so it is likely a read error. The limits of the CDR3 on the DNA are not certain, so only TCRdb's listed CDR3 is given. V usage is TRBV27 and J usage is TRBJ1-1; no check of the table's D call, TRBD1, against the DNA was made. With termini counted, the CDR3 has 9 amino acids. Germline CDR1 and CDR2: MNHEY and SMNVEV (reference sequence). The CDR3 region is CASSLRQLK.

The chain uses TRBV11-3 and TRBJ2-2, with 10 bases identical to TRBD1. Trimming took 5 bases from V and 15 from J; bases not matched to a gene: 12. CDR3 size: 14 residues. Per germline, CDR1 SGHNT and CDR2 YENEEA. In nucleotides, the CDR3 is TGTGCCAGCAGCAATCCTACGGGACAGGGGAAGTTGTTTTTT. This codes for CASSNPTGQGKLFF. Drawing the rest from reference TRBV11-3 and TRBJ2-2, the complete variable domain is EAGVVQSPRYKIIEKKQPVAFWCNPISGHNTLYWYLQNLGQGPELLIRYENEEAVDDSQLPKDRFSAERLKGVDSTLKIQPAELGDSAVYLCASSNPTGQGKLFFGEGSRLTVL.

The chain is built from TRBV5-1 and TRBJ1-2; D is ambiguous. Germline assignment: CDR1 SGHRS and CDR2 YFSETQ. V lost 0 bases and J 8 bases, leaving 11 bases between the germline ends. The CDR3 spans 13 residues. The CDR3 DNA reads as TGCGCCAGCAGCTTGGGACCGACTCAGGGCTACACCTTC. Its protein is CASSLGPTQGYTF.

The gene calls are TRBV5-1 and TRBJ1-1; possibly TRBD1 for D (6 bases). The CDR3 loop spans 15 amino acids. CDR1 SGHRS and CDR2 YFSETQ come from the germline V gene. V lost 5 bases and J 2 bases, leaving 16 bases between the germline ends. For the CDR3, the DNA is TGCGCCAGCAGTTTATTGGTAGGGGGAAACACTGAAGCTTTCTTT. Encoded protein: CASSLLVGGNTEAFF.

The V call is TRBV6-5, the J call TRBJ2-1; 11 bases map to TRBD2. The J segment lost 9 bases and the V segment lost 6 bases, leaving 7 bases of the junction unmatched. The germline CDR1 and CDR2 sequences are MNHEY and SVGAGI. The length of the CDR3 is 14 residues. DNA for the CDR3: TGTGCCAGCAGGGGTAGCGGGAGGGCCGGTGAGCAGTTCTTC. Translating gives CASRGSGRAGEQFF.

CDR3 region: CASSNLGTSGGVTGELFF. The CDR3 DNA reads TGTGCCAGCAGTAACCTCGGGACTAGCGGGGGAGTCACCGGGGAGCTGTTTTTT. The gene calls are TRBV27 and TRBJ2-2; 14 bases map to TRBD2. Germline V gene lookup returns CDR1 MNHEY and CDR2 SMNVEV (reference sequence). Trimming removed 5 bases from V and 4 bases from J; junction bases left unmatched: 9. The CDR3 totals 18 residues.

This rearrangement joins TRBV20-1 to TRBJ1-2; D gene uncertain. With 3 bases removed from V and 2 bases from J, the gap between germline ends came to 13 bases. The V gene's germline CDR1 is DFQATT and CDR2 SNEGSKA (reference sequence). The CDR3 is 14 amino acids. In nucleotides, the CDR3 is TGCAGTGCTAGTCAGCGGGGTAGGAACTATGGCTACACCTTC. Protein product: CSASQRGRNYGYTF.

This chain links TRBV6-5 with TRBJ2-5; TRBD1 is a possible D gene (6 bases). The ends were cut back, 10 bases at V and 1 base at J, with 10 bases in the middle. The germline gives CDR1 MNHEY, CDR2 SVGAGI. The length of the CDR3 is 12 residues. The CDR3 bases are TGTGCCACCCGGGACACCCAAGAGACCCAGTACTTC. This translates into CATRDTQETQYF.

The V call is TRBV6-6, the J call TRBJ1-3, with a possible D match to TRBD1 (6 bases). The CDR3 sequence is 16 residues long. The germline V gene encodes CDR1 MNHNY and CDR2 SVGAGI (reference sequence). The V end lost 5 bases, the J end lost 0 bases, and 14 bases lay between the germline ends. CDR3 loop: CASSQQGTVSGNTIYF. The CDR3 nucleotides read TGTGCCAGCAGTCAACAGGGAACCGTCTCTGGAAACACCATATATTTT.

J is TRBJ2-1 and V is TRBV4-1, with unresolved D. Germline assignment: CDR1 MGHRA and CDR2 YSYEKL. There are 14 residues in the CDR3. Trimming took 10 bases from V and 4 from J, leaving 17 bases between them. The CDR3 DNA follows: TGCGCCACGTCCCTAGATGAGGCTTACAATGAGCAGTTCTTC. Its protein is CATSLDEAYNEQFF.

CDR3 nucleotide sequence: TGTGCCAGCAGACCCGGACAGGGGTTCGCTGAGCAGTTCTTC. Translated, it gives CASRPGQGFAEQFF. The chain is built from TRBV6-5 and TRBJ2-1; TRBD1 aligns across 9 bases. Germline V gene sequence: CDR1 MNHEY, CDR2 SVGAGI. CDR3 length equals 14 residues. Trimming at V came to 6 bases and at J to 9 bases, leaving 9 bases not matched to a gene.

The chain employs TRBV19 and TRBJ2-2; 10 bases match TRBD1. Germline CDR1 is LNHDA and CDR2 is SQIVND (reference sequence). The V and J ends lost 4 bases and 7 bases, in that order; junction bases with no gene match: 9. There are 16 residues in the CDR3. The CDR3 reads CASSRGTGASGGELFF. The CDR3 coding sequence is TGTGCCAGTAGTAGAGGGACAGGGGCCTCCGGCGGGGAGCTGTTTTTT.

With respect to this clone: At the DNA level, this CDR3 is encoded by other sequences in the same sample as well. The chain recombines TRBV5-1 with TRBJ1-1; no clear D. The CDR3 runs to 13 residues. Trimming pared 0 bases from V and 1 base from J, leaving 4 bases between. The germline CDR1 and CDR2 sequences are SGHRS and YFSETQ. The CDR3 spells CASSLGGNTEAFF. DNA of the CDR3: TGCGCCAGCAGCTTGGGCGGGAACACTGAAGCTTTCTTT.

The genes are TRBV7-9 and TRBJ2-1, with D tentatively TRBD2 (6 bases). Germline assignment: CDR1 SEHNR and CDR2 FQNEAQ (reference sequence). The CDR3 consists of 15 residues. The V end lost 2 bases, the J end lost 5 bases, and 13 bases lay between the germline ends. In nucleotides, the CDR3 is TGTGCCAGCAGCTTACGCGGGGACGTAAACAATGAGCAGTTCTTC. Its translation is CASSLRGDVNNEQFF.

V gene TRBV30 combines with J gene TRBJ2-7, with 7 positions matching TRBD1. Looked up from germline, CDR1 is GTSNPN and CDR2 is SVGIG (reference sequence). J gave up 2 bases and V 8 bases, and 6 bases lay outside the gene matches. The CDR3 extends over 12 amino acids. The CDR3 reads CAHQTGTYEQYF. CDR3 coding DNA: TGTGCCCACCAGACAGGGACCTACGAGCAGTACTTC.

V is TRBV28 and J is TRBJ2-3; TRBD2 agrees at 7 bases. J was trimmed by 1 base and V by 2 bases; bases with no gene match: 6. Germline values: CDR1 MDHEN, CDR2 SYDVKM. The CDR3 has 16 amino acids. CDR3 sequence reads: CASSLPELAGTDTQYF. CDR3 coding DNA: TGTGCCAGCAGTTTACCCGAGCTAGCGGGCACAGATACGCAGTATTTT.